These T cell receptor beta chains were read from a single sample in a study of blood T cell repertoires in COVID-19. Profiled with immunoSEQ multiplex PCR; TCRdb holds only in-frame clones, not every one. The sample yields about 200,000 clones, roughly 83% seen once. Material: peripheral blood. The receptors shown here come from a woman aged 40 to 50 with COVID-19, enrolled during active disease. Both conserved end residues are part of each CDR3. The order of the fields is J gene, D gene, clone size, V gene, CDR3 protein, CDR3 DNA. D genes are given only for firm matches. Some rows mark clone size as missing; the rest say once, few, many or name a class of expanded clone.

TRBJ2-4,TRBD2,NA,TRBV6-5,CASRGGSQSKNIQYF,TGTGCCAGCAGGGGGGGGAGTCAATCCAAAAACATTCAGTACTTC
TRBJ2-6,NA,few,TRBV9,CASSPRVSSGANVLTF,TGTGCCAGCAGCCCCCGTGTGAGCTCTGGGGCCAACGTCCTGACTTTC
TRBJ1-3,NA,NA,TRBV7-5,CVRSLVAAGGSGNTIYF,TGTGTCAGAAGCTTAGTAGCGGCAGGGGGCTCTGGAAACACCATATATTTT
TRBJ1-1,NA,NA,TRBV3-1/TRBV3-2,CASSQAPDRRNTEAFF,TGTGCCAGCAGCCAAGCCCCCGACAGGCGGAACACTGAAGCTTTCTTT
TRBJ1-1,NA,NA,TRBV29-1,CSVRDTLNTEAFF,TGCAGCGTAAGGGACACTCTGAACACTGAAGCTTTCTTT
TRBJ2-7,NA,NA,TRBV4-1,CASSQDFPDTYEQYF,TGCGCCAGCAGCCAAGATTTTCCAGATACCTACGAGCAGTACTTC
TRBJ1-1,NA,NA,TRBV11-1,CTSSRGVNTEAFF,TGTACCAGCAGCCGCGGGGTGAACACTGAAGCTTTCTTT
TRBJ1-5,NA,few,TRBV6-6,CASSYGQLDSNQPQHF,TGTGCCAGCAGTTACGGACAGCTAGATAGCAATCAGCCCCAGCATTTT
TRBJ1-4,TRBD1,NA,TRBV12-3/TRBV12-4,CASSGTGGEKLFF,TGTGCCAGCAGCGGGACAGGGGGTGAAAAACTGTTTTTT
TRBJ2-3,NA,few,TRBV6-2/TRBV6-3,CASSLGLLLHTDTQYF,TGTGCCAGCAGCTTGGGACTTCTACTCCACACAGATACGCAGTATTTT
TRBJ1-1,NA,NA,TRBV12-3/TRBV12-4,CASRTGQNTEAFF,TGTGCCAGCAGAACGGGACAGAACACTGAAGCTTTCTTT
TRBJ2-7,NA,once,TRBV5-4,CASSSEGVGYEQYF,TGTGCCAGCAGCAGCGAGGGGGTGGGCTACGAGCAGTACTTC
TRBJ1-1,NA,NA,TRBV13,CASSRNRRTEAFF,TGTGCCAGCAGCCGTAACAGAAGAACTGAAGCTTTCTTT
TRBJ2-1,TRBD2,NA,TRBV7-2,CASSGTSTYNEQFF,TGTGCCAGCTCCGGGACTAGCACTTACAATGAGCAGTTCTTC
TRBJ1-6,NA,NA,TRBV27,CASSLGLPINSPLHF,TGTGCCAGCAGTTTAGGGCTCCCCATTAATTCACCCCTCCACTTT
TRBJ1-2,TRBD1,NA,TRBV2,CASSELGQTSNYGYTF,TGTGCCAGCAGTGAATTGGGACAGACTTCTAACTATGGCTACACCTTC
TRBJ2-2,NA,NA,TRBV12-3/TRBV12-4,CASRGLYTGELFF,TGTGCCAGCCGGGGTCTATACACCGGGGAGCTGTTTTTT
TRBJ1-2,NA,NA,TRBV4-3,CASSQGRQAQGYTF,TGCGCCAGCAGCCAGGGTAGACAGGCTCAGGGCTACACCTTC